This T cell receptor (beta chain) was sequenced during a study of blood T cell repertoires in COVID-19. About the study: COVID-19 samples, acute and convalescent, were from the United States, Italy and Spain. The analysed material was cDNA or gDNA that came from T cells, B-cell-depleted T cells, or PBMCs.

The CDR3 runs 16 residues. CDR1 is SGHDT, CDR2 YYEEEE, per germline. V gave up 2 bases and J gave up 10 bases; unmatched junction bases: 12. In the study's own analysis: By means of reference gene primer amplification, nucleated cell counts were estimated. The data were produced by immunoSEQ multiplex PCR, yet TCRdb's version contains in-frame clones alone and is incomplete. That table supplies the V and J calls and clone size; D and trimming were determined from the DNA. This table has approximately 70,000 clones, 84% appearing once. This TCR derives from a woman aged 55-70 years with acute or convalescent COVID-19. The V and J genes are TRBV5-6 and TRBJ1-6; 7 bases fit TRBD1. The material sequenced was peripheral blood. CDR3 in amino acids: CASSLGWDSFGSPLHF. The CDR3 nucleotides are TGTGCCAGCAGCTTAGGGTGGGACAGTTTTGGATCACCCCTCCACTTT.